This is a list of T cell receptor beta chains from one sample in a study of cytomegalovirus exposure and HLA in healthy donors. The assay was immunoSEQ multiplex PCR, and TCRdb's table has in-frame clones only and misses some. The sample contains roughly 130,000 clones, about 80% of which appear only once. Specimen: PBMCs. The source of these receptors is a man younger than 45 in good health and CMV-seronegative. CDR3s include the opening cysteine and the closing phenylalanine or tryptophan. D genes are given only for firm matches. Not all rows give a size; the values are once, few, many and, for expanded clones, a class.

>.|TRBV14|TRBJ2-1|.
TGTGCCAGCAGCCCAATAGGGAGGCTCAATGAGCAGTTCTTC
CASSPIGRLNEQFF
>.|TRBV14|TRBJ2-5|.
TGTGCCAGCAGCCAAGACAGGATTCTGGAGACCCAGTACTTC
CASSQDRILETQYF
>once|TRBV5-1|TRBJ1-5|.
TGCGCCAGCAGCTTGGAAACAGGTATAAATCAGCCCCAGCATTTT
CASSLETGINQPQHF
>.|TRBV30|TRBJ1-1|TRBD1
TGTGCCTGGAACAGGGACAGGGAGAACACTGAAGCTTTCTTT
CAWNRDRENTEAFF
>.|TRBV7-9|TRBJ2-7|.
TGTTCCAGCAGCCCAACCTGGGGGGGGCGCTCCTACGAGCAGTACTTC
CSSSPTWGGRSYEQYF
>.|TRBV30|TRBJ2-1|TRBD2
TGTGCCTGGAAGCGGGGACTAGCGGTTAACAATGAGCAGTTCTTC
CAWKRGLAVNNEQFF
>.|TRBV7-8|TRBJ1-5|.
TGTGCCAGCAGCGGCGAACGGGGTGCCGGCAATCAGCCCCAGCATTTT
CASSGERGAGNQPQHF
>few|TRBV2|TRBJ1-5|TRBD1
TGTGCCAGCAGTAGAAGGACAGGACGCAATCAGCCCCAGCATTTT
CASSRRTGRNQPQHF
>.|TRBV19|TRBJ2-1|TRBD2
TGTGCCAGTAGTATAGCGGGAGGGCCCGTGGTATCCTACAATGAGCAGTTCTTC
CASSIAGGPVVSYNEQFF
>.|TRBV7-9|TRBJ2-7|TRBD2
TGTTCCTCTAGCGGAGCCTACGAGCAGTACTTC
CSSSGAYEQYF
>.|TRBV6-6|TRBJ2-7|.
TGTGCCAGCAGTTACCTTCCGGGGAGCAGAGAGCAGTACTTC
CASSYLPGSREQYF
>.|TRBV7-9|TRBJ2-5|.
TGTGCCAGCAGCTTAAGTGCGGGGAGTGGCGAGACCCAGTACTTC
CASSLSAGSGETQYF
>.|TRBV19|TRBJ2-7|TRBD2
TGTGCTGCTGGGACTAGCGGCTACGAGCAGTACTTC
CAAGTSGYEQYF
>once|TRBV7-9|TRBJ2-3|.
TGTGCCAGCAGCTTTGATCTCGGACAGAGCACAGATACGCAGTATTTT
CASSFDLGQSTDTQYF
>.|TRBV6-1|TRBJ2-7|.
TGTGCCAGCAGTCTGACAGTACAGGAATACGAGCAGTACTTC
CASSLTVQEYEQYF
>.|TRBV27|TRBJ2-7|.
TGTGCCAGCAGTTTAGCAGATAGACTTTCCTACGAGCAGTACTTC
CASSLADRLSYEQYF
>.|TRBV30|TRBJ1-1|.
TGTGCCTGGAGTGTTGGGGGCGGGACTGAAGCTTTCTTT
CAWSVGGGTEAFF
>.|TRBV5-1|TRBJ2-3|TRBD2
TGCGCCAGCAGCTTGGAGACTAGCGGAACCACAGATACGCAGTATTTT
CASSLETSGTTDTQYF
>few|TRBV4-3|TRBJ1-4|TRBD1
TGCGCCAGCAGCCAGGGGACAGGGGGAAATGAAAAACTGTTTTTT
CASSQGTGGNEKLFF
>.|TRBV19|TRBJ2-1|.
TGTGCCAGTAGTATCGGAGGGAGTGCCTACAATGAGCAGTTCTTC
CASSIGGSAYNEQFF
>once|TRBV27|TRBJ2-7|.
TGTGCCAGCAGCCCCGTTGGGAGTGGAACCTACGAGCAGTACTTC
CASSPVGSGTYEQYF
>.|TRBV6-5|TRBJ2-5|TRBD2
TGTGCCAGCAGTTACCGGCGGGAGGCCCAAGAGACCCAGTACTTC
CASSYRREAQETQYF
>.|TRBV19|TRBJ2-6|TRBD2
TGTGCCACCCGTCCACTCGCGGGGGGGCTTAGTGGGGCCAACGTCCTGACTTTC
CATRPLAGGLSGANVLTF
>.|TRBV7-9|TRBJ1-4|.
TGTGCCAGCAGCTCCGGGCCGCCCCTTACTAGGCTGTTTTTT
CASSSGPPLTRLFF
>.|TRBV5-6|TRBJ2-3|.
TGTGCCAGCAGCCCCCACAGGAGCACAGATACGCAGTATTTT
CASSPHRSTDTQYF
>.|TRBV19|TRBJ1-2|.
TGTGCCAGTAGTATGATTGGTAGGGGAGGTTTAGGTGGCTACACCTTC
CASSMIGRGGLGGYTF
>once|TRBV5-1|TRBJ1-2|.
TGCGCCAGCAGCTTGGACAGGGCTCTCAACTATGGCTACACCTTC
CASSLDRALNYGYTF
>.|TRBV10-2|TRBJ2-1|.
TGCGCCAGCGAGGACAGCACCAATGAGCAGTTCTTC
CASEDSTNEQFF
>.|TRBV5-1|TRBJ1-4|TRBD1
TGCGCCAGCAGCTTGACAGGGGTTAATGAAAAACTGTTTTTT
CASSLTGVNEKLFF
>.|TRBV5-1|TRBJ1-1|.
TGCGCCAGCAGCTTGGTTGGAGGTGCTGAGGCTTTCTTT
CASSLVGGAEAFF
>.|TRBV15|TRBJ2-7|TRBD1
TGTGCCACCAGCAGAGTTGGGACAGGGTTCTACGAGCAGTACTTC
CATSRVGTGFYEQYF
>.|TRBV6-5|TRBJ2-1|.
TGTGCCAGCAGTGAGTTGACCTACAATGAGCAGTTCTTC
CASSELTYNEQFF
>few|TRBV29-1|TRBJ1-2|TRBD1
TGCAGCGCCTCGGGTTCAGGGGGCCCGGACGAGTATGGCTACACCTTC
CSASGSGGPDEYGYTF
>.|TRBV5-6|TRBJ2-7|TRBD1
TGTGCCAGCAGCTCACAGGGGGCGTTTATTGGCCACGAGCAGTACTTC
CASSSQGAFIGHEQYF
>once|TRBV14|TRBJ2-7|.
TGTGCCAGCAGCCAATTTATAGGAGTCTACGAGCAGTACTTC
CASSQFIGVYEQYF
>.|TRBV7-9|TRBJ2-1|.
TGTGCCAGCAGTCGAGCTGAGCCGAGCTCCTACAATGAGCAGTTCTTC
CASSRAEPSSYNEQFF
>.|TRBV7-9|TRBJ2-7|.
TGTGCCAGCAGTCGTGGACAGAAGCACTACGAGCAGTACTTC
CASSRGQKHYEQYF
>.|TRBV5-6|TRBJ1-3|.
TGTGCCAGCAGCTTGGTGTCCAGCGCCTCTGGAAACACCATATATTTT
CASSLVSSASGNTIYF
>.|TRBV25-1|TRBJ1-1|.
TGTGCCAGCAGTGAATGGGGCAGACCCATGAACACTGAAGCTTTCTTT
CASSEWGRPMNTEAFF
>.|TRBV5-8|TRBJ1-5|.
TGTGCCAGCAGCTTCCAGGGAAATCAGCCCCAGCATTTT
CASSFQGNQPQHF
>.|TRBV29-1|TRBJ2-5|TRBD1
TGCAGCGTGGCCGGGACAGTCCAAGAGACCCAGTACTTC
CSVAGTVQETQYF
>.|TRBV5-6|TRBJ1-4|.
TGTGCCAGCAGCTTGGCCGGGACACTCGGTGAAAAACTGTTTTTT
CASSLAGTLGEKLFF
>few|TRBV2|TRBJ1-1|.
TGTGCCAGCAGCGAACAGGGTGAGAACACTGAAGCTTTCTTT
CASSEQGENTEAFF
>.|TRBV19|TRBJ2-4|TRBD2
TGTGCCAGTAGTATTGTAGCGGGACTAGCCAAAAACATTCAGTACTTC
CASSIVAGLAKNIQYF
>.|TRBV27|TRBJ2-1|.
TGTGCCAGCGGAGAGTACAATGAGCAGTTCTTC
CASGEYNEQFF
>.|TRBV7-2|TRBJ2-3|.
TGTGCCAGCAGCTTCCGCGGGGCCAGCACAGATACGCAGTATTTT
CASSFRGASTDTQYF
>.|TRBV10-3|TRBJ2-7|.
TGTGCCATCAGTGATGACAGACAGGACTACGAGCAGTACTTC
CAISDDRQDYEQYF
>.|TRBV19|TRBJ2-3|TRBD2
TGTGCCAGTAGTATAGTATCGGGGGGAGATACGCAGTATTTT
CASSIVSGGDTQYF
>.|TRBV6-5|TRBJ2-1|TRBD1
TGTGCCAGCAGTGGGGGACAGGGGGCGGTCAATGAGCAGTTCTTC
CASSGGQGAVNEQFF
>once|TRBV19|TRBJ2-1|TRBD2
TGTGCCAGTAGTATGGGCCTAGCGGGAGTTCAGCAGTTCTTC
CASSMGLAGVQQFF
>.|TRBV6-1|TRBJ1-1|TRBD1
TGTGCCAGCAGGCCGGGACAGGTTCTGACTGAAGCTTTCTTT
CASRPGQVLTEAFF
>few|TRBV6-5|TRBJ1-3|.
TGTGCCAGCAGTTATTTAGAGGCGGACACCATATATTTT
CASSYLEADTIYF
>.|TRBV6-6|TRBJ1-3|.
TGTGCCAGCAGTTTCGGCCCCAGGGGCTCTGGAAACACCATATATTTT
CASSFGPRGSGNTIYF
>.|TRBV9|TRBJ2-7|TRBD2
TGTGCCAGCAGCGTAGCGGGAGCGGGACTCGACGAGCAGTACTTC
CASSVAGAGLDEQYF